This TCR beta chain was recorded in a study of brain metastases from non-small cell lung cancer. Study outcomes and limitations: Expanded T-cell clones appeared in around 64% of brain metastases over primaries.

About this clone: What it recognizes is unknown.

Sequencing was performed with immunoSEQ multiplex PCR; in TCRdb, only in-frame clones are kept and a portion is missing. The sample holds roughly 8,300 clones, approximately 86% seen once. Sample: primary lung tumor tissue. The receptor's source is a donor aged 40 or over with non-small cell lung cancer.

The CDR3 DNA sequence: TGTGCCAGCAGCTTAGTCGGCGGGACTAGCGGGGGCGAGCAGTTCTTC. This gives the protein CASSLVGGTSGGEQFF. V is TRBV7-2 and J is TRBJ2-1; 14 bases are a match to TRBD2. J gave up 10 bases and V 1 base, and 6 bases lay outside the gene matches. Germline V gene sequence: CDR1 SGHTA, CDR2 FQGNSA. This CDR3 comprises 16 residues.